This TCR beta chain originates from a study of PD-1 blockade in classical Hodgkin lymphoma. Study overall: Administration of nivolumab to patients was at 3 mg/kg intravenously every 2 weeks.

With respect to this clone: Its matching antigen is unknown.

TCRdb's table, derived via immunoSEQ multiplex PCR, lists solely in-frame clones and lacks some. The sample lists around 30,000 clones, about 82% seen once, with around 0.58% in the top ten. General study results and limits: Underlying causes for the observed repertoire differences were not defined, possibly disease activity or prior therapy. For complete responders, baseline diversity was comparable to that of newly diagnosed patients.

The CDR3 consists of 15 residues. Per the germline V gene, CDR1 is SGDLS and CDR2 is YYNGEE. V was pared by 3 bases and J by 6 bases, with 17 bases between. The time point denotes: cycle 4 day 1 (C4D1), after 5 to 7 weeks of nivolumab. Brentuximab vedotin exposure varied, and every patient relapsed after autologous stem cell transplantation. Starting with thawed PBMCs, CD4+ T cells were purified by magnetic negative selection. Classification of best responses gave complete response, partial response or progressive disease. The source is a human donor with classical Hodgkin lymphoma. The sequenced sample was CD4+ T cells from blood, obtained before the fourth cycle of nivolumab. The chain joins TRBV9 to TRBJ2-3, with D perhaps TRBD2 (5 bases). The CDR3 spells CASSAAEGWVDTQYF. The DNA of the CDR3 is TGTGCCAGCAGCGCTGCCGAGGGATGGGTCGATACGCAGTATTTT.